This T cell receptor beta chain was observed in a study of graft-versus-host responses after intestinal transplantation. Looking at the study overall: Anti-thymocyte globulin served as induction for all recipients, who then took tacrolimus and steroids for about three years. Study results and limitations: GvH clones surfaced in recipient marrow, some emerging earlier in ileum or blood. After transplant, early declines in HvG clones were associated with peak levels of circulating GvH clones.

Points on this clone: Its antigen is unknown.

The table came from immunoSEQ multiplex PCR; TCRdb's copy has only in-frame clones and leaves some out. Of approximately 90,000 clones detected, around 84% appear once; the ten largest clones hold approximately 0.78%. The source is a human donor who received an intestinal transplant. This specimen was unstimulated CD4+ T cells sorted from spleen or lymph node cells, taken before intestinal transplant.

The CDR3 nucleotides are TGTGCCAGTAGTGACCCTCGGACTGGATCGCCGGACAATGAGCAGTTCTTC. Translation: CASSDPRTGSPDNEQFF. This chain connects TRBV19 to TRBJ2-1; perhaps TRBD2 as D (5 bases). With 5 bases removed from V and 5 bases from J, the gap between germline ends came to 22 bases. Germline V gene sequence: CDR1 LNHDA, CDR2 SQIVND (reference sequence). The CDR3 has 17 amino acids.